This T cell receptor (beta chain) was recovered during a study of T cell repertoires in cytomegalovirus infection. About the research overall: Signatures in public TCR beta sequences pointed to both CMV infection and matching HLA type.

This clonotype was counted a few times. The antigen remains unidentified. TCRdb processed the reads anew with MiXCR; each CDR3 protein has one entry. Among about 490,000 distinct CDR3 sequences listed, 15% to 20% were seen once. The V gene's germline CDR1 is MNHEY and CDR2 SVGEGT. The CDR3 consists of 15 residues. The ends lost 6 bases at V and 2 bases at J; junction bases unmatched: 7. The study, taken as a whole, reports: Frequencies of public TCR beta families were cumulated, and this identified carriers of CMV plus the relevant HLA.

The chain is built from TRBV6-2 or TRBV6-3 and TRBJ1-2, with 9 positions matching TRBD1. The clonotype originates from a human donor in good health (CMV status not recorded). Some clones in this sample may be carry-over from other donors' samples. Sequences were obtained from CD8+ T cells from PBMCs. Here the CDR3 DNA reads TGTGCCAGCAGAAGGACAGGGGAAGCCAACTATGGCTACACCTTC. The encoded protein is CASRRTGEANYGYTF.